Shown below are 21 T cell receptor beta chains from a single sample sequenced in a study of blood T cell repertoires in COVID-19. The method was immunoSEQ multiplex PCR; TCRdb's version includes in-frame clones alone and lacks a portion of them. Found here are about 230,000 clones, 84% of them singletons; the top ten hold around 2.5%. The source material was peripheral blood. These receptors came from a man aged 40-49 years who had recovered from COVID-19.

The chain carries TRBV6-5 and TRBJ2-2, with a weak D call TRBD1 (5 bases). The V gene's germline CDR1 is MNHEY and CDR2 SVGAGI. V lost 8 bases, J lost 7 bases, and 14 bases lay in between. The CDR3 is made up of 13 amino acids. The CDR3 DNA reads as TGTGCCAGCGGGGCAGACAGAGGCGGGGAGCTGTTTTTT. This gives the protein CASGADRGGELFF.

The genes are TRBV30 and TRBJ2-3, with 11 bases identical to TRBD1. The CDR3 is 16 residues long. J gave up 4 bases and V 0 bases, and 6 bases lay outside the gene matches. The germline gives CDR1 GTSNPN, CDR2 SVGIG (reference sequence). The CDR3 nucleotides read TGTGCCTGGAGTGTGGGGACAGGGGGACCAGCAGATACGCAGTATTTT. It encodes CAWSVGTGGPADTQYF. The full variable domain, rest sourced from reference TRBV30 and TRBJ2-3, is SQTIHQWPATLVQPVGSPLSLECTVEGTSNPNLYWYRQAAGRGLQLLFYSVGIGQISSEVPQNLSASRPQDRQFILSSKKLLLSDSGFYLCAWSVGTGGPADTQYFGPGTRLTVL.

V is TRBV3-1 (or the pseudogene TRBV3-2) and J is TRBJ1-1; D not certain. The germline V gene encodes CDR1 LGHDT and CDR2 YNNKEL (reference sequence). The CDR3 extends over 13 amino acids. V was cut by 2 bases and J by 0 bases, with 4 bases left in between. Here the CDR3 reads CASSQSVNTEAFF. The CDR3 DNA follows: TGTGCCAGCAGCCAATCGGTGAACACTGAAGCTTTCTTT.

V gene TRBV7-6 combines with J gene TRBJ2-5, with D unclear. The CDR3 is made up of 13 amino acids. CDR1 SGHVS and CDR2 FNYEAQ come from the germline V gene. Trimming left V 0 bases short and J 5 bases short, with 7 bases between. In nucleotides, the CDR3 is TGTGCCAGCAGCTTAGCGCGTAGTGAGACCCAGTACTTC. This sequence encodes CASSLARSETQYF.

The chain uses TRBV6-5 and TRBJ2-5; D is unresolved. CDR3 size: 13 residues. Trimming cost V 5 bases and J 5 bases, with 12 bases left between them. Germline V gene lookup returns CDR1 MNHEY and CDR2 SVGAGI. CDR3 amino acids: CASSSYRAETQYF. CDR3 coding DNA: TGTGCCAGCAGTAGTTACAGAGCCGAGACCCAGTACTTC.

The rearrangement joins TRBV5-6 to TRBJ1-6, with TRBD1 identical over 8 bases. Germline CDR1 is SGHDT and CDR2 is YYEEEE. The CDR3 is 15 residues long. V dropped 4 bases and J dropped 4; count of bases not matched to a gene: 4. For the CDR3, the DNA is TGTGCCAGCAGCCTGGACAGGGTTTATAATTCACCCCTCCACTTT. Its protein is CASSLDRVYNSPLHF.

This clone was seen more than once but under ten times. This chain links TRBV9 with TRBJ1-2; D ambiguous. The V end was cut by 4 bases, the J end by 4 bases, with 17 bases between. From germline, CDR1 is SGDLS and CDR2 YYNGEE. This CDR3 spans 15 amino acids. The DNA for the CDR3 is TGTGCCAGCAGCTCCCGAAGGAGGGATGGCTATGGCTACACCTTC. Translation gives CASSSRRRDGYGYTF.

The CDR3 is CASSRDFQGGELFF. Written as DNA, the CDR3 is TGTGCCAGCAGTAGGGACTTCCAGGGCGGGGAGCTGTTTTTT. The chain is built from TRBV6-6 and TRBJ2-2; possibly TRBD2 for D (6 bases). Germline V gives CDR1 MNHNY, CDR2 SVGAGI (reference sequence). Deletions cut 5 bases from V and 7 bases from J, with 14 bases between. The CDR3 loop spans 14 amino acids.

This chain connects TRBV18 to TRBJ1-3; D is uncertain. Germline V gene data show CDR1 as KGHSH and CDR2 as LQKENI. The ends were cut back, 3 bases at V and 6 bases at J, with 9 bases in the middle. CDR3 length: 13 amino acids. The CDR3 sequence: CASSPRDVNTIYF. The CDR3 DNA follows: TGTGCCAGCTCACCGCGAGATGTAAACACCATATATTTT.

The chain couples TRBV5-5 to TRBJ2-3; D may be TRBD2 (6 bases). Looked up from germline, CDR1 is SGHKS and CDR2 is YYEKEE (reference sequence). The CDR3 totals 14 residues. V lost 5 bases, J lost 3 bases, and 13 bases lay in between. CDR3 loop: CASSIRLETDTQYF. The CDR3 DNA is TGTGCCAGCAGTATAAGACTAGAGACAGATACGCAGTATTTT.

V and J are TRBV2 and TRBJ2-6; the D is unclear. The CDR3 runs to 17 residues. The ends were cut back, 5 bases at V and 0 bases at J, with 14 bases in the middle. Germline CDR1 and CDR2: SNHLY and FYNNEI. Written as DNA, the CDR3 is TGTGCCAGCAGTCCCTCTGGAGCCCCCTCTGGGGCCAACGTCCTGACTTTC. Its protein product is CASSPSGAPSGANVLTF.

V is TRBV5-1 and J is TRBJ1-1; D might be TRBD1 (5 bases). Trimming left V 4 bases short and J 6 bases short, with 13 bases between. The germline gives CDR1 SGHRS, CDR2 YFSETQ. The CDR3 spans 13 residues. The CDR3 spells CASSIQGGAEAFF. In nucleotides, the CDR3 is TGCGCCAGCAGCATCCAGGGCGGTGCTGAAGCTTTCTTT.

This chain joins TRBV18 and TRBJ1-2, with 7 bases matching TRBD1. Germline-derived CDR1 and CDR2 are KGHSH and LQKENI. V lost 3 bases, J lost 3 bases, and 4 bases stayed unmatched. The CDR3 extends over 14 amino acids. CDR3 protein: CASSPPTGYYGYTF. CDR3 DNA: TGTGCCAGCTCACCCCCGACAGGGTACTATGGCTACACCTTC.

The chain carries TRBV9 and TRBJ2-2; 13 bases are shared with TRBD2. The CDR3 is 16 residues long. The ends lost 4 bases at V and 5 bases at J; junction bases unmatched: 5. Germline V gene lookup returns CDR1 SGDLS and CDR2 YYNGEE. The CDR3 nucleotides are TGTGCCAGCAGCACAGGACTAGCGGGAGCAACCGGGGAGCTGTTTTTT. It yields the protein CASSTGLAGATGELFF.

The chain has TRBV30 and TRBJ2-3; D possibly corresponds to TRBD2 (7 bases). The CDR3 covers 14 residues. V lost 5 bases, J lost 1 base, and 13 bases lay in between. Germline-derived CDR1 and CDR2 are GTSNPN and SVGIG (reference sequence). The CDR3 spells CAWVRGGGTDTQYF. The CDR3, as DNA: TGTGCCTGGGTCCGAGGGGGGGGCACAGATACGCAGTATTTT.

The V call is TRBV10-3, the J call TRBJ1-1; 7 bases line up with TRBD1. Germline CDR1 is ENHRY and CDR2 is SYGVKD. The CDR3 has 14 amino acids. J was trimmed by 3 bases and V by 6 bases; bases with no gene match: 7. The CDR3 DNA reads as TGTGCCATCAGCTTACACGGACAGGACACTGAAGCTTTCTTT. Translated, it gives CAISLHGQDTEAFF.

The chain joins TRBV2 to TRBJ2-7; D may be TRBD2 (6 bases). This CDR3 has 14 residues. Germline values: CDR1 SNHLY, CDR2 FYNNEI. V shed 6 bases and J shed 0 bases, with 12 bases lying between them. DNA for the CDR3: TGTGCCAGCAGAAAGACCGGGAGCTCCTACGAGCAGTACTTC. Translated, it gives CASRKTGSSYEQYF. Full variable domain (outside the CDR3, taken from reference TRBV2 and TRBJ2-7): EPEVTQTPSHQVTQMGQEVILRCVPISNHLYFYWYRQILGQKVEFLVSFYNNEISEKSEIFDDQFSVERPDGSNFTLKIRSTKLEDSAMYFCASRKTGSSYEQYFGPGTRLTVT.

The rearrangement joins TRBV11-3 to TRBJ2-7, with TRBD1 as a possible D gene (6 bases). This CDR3 comprises 15 residues. Looked up from germline, CDR1 is SGHNT and CDR2 is YENEEA. V was clipped by 0 bases and J by 4 bases, with 13 bases between them. CDR3 coding DNA: TGTGCCAGCAGCTTAGACTCCAACAGGGCGTACGAGCAGTACTTC. This codes for CASSLDSNRAYEQYF. Drawing the rest from reference TRBV11-3 and TRBJ2-7, the complete variable domain is EAGVVQSPRYKIIEKKQPVAFWCNPISGHNTLYWYLQNLGQGPELLIRYENEEAVDDSQLPKDRFSAERLKGVDSTLKIQPAELGDSAVYLCASSLDSNRAYEQYFGPGTRLTVT.

This chain connects TRBV2 to TRBJ1-4; D might be TRBD1 (5 bases). Germline assignment: CDR1 SNHLY and CDR2 FYNNEI. V dropped 8 bases and J dropped 8 bases, with 15 bases sitting between them. There are 13 residues in the CDR3. CDR3 nucleotides: TGTGCCAGCGTTGGAGGGGCAAGGGAAAAACTGTTTTTT. As protein: CASVGGAREKLFF.

The chain links TRBV27 to TRBJ2-1; 8 bases fit TRBD2. CDR3 length: 17 residues. Germline V gene lookup returns CDR1 MNHEY and CDR2 SMNVEV (reference sequence). V lost 1 base, J lost 6 bases, and 11 bases stayed unmatched. CDR3 sequence: CASSLFPSGSARNEQFF. In DNA, the CDR3 is TGTGCCAGCAGTTTATTCCCGAGCGGGAGTGCACGCAATGAGCAGTTCTTC.

The chain joins TRBV3-1 (or the pseudogene TRBV3-2) to TRBJ2-7; D is possibly TRBD2 (5 bases). Trimming removed 0 bases at V and 6 bases at J, with 24 bases between. Looked up from germline, CDR1 is LGHDT and CDR2 is YNNKEL (reference sequence). This CDR3 comprises 18 residues. CDR3: CASSQDCDVLGVRAEQYF. CDR3 coding DNA: TGTGCCAGCAGCCAAGATTGTGATGTATTGGGAGTTCGGGCCGAGCAGTACTTC.